This T cell receptor beta chain was identified during a study of blood T cell repertoires in COVID-19. Study at large: T cells, B-cell-depleted T cells, or PBMCs provided the cDNA or gDNA that served as material.

The CDR3 contains 16 residues. Trimming took off 5 bases at V and 0 bases at J, with 14 bases between the two ends. Germline lookup yields CDR1 LNHDA and CDR2 SQIVND (reference sequence). Everyone who took part was roughly 18 to 100 years old, and they came from 24 US areas. Original handling: Nucleated cell counts were estimated from reference gene primer amplification. The method was immunoSEQ multiplex PCR; TCRdb's version includes in-frame clones alone and lacks a portion of them. V, J and clone size reflect that table, while D and trimming were determined from the DNA. The sample consists of 110,000 to 150,000 clones, 70% to 85% of them appearing once.

The sample consisted of PBMCs or T cells enriched from blood (not recorded which). The TCR was taken from a woman aged 18-30 years who had been exposed to COVID-19. This chain connects TRBV19 to TRBJ1-5, with D perhaps matching TRBD1 (6 bases). The CDR3 bases are TGTGCCAGTAGTCCGCGCCTGGACAGTAGCAATCAGCCCCAGCATTTT. As protein: CASSPRLDSSNQPQHF.